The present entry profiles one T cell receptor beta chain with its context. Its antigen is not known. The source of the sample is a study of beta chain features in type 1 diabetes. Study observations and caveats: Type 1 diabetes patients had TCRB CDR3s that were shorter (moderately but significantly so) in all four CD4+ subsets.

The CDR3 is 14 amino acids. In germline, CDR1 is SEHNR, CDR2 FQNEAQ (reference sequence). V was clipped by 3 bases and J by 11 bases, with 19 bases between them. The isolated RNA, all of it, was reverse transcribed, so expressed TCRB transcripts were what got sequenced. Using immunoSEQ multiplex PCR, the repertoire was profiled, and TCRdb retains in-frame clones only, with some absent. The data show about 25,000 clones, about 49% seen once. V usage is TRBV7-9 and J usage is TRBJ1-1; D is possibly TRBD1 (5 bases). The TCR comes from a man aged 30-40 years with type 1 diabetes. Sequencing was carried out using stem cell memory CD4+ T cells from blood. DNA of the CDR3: TGTGCCAGCAGCTTGATGGGGCAGGCTGATGAGGCTTTCTTT. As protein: CASSLMGQADEAFF.